This T cell receptor beta chain originates from a study of blood T cells in healthy people across ages. A sample-barcoded 5' primer and a J-beta primer mix were used in a second PCR of roughly 7 to 12 cycles. TCRdb re-derived calls from the 5' RACE reads in MiXCR, one entry per CDR3 protein. The sample consists of some 890,000 distinct CDR3 sequences, 25% to 30% of them appearing once. Study conclusions and caveats: Comparison with aged donors showed that long-lived donors had more naive CD4+ cells and higher diversity.

There are a few counts of this clonotype. Antigen: not known. V was shortened by 5 bases and J by 4 bases, with 13 bases between the two germline ends. CDR1 SGHRS and CDR2 YFSETQ come from the germline V gene. This CDR3 contains 14 residues. Another study also made use of these data, one on T cells of mothers and their children. This second study notes: Relative to unrelated pairs, biologically related mother-child dyads exhibited marginally greater, non-significant overlap.

Sequencing was done on a sample of blood. J is TRBJ2-1 and V is TRBV5-1, with a possible D match to TRBD2 (6 bases). The sequence came from a woman aged 40 to 50 in good health. Here the CDR3 reads CASSHGGEYNEQFF. The CDR3 DNA follows: TGCGCCAGCAGTCACGGGGGTGAATACAATGAGCAGTTCTTC.